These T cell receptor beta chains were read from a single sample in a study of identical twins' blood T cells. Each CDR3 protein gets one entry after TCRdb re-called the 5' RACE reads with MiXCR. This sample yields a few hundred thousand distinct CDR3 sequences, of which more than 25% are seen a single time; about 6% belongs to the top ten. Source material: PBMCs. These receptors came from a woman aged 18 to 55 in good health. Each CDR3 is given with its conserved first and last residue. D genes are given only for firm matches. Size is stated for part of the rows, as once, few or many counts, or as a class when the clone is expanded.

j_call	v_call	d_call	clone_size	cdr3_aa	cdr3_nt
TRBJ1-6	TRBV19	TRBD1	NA	CASSPRQGSSYNSPLHF	TGTGCCAGTAGTCCTCGACAGGGGAGCTCCTATAATTCACCCCTCCACTTT
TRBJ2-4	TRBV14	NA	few	CASSQTGTKNIQYF	TGTGCCAGCAGTCAAACAGGGACCAAAAACATTCAGTACTTC
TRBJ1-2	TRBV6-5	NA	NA	CASSYFGGRGYTF	TGTGCCAGCAGTTACTTTGGGGGAAGGGGCTACACCTTC
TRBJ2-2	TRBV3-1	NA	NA	CASSLRLVLGELFF	TGTGCCAGCAGCCTCCGACTAGTTCTCGGGGAGCTGTTTTTT
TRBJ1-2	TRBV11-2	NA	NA	CASSLDGNRGYTF	TGTGCCAGCAGCTTAGATGGGAATCGTGGCTACACCTTC
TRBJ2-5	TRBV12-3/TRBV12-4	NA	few	CASSQLVSETQYF	TGTGCCAGCAGCCAATTAGTATCAGAGACCCAGTACTTC
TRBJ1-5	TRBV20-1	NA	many	CSATDTSNQPQHF	TGCAGTGCCACGGACACTAGCAATCAGCCCCAGCATTTT
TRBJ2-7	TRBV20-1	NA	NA	CSARDWDLQSYEQYF	TGCAGTGCTAGAGATTGGGACCTTCAATCCTACGAGCAGTACTTC
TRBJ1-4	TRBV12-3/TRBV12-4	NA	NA	CASTRRNGGEKLFF	TGTGCCAGCACCCGAAGGAACGGCGGGGAAAAACTGTTTTTT
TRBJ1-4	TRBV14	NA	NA	CASSRDRGSATNEKLFF	TGTGCCAGCAGCCGGGACCGGGGTTCGGCAACTAATGAAAAACTGTTTTTT
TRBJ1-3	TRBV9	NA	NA	CASSAGGGRENAIYF	TGTGCCAGCAGCGCCGGCGGGGGGAGAGAGAACGCCATATATTTT
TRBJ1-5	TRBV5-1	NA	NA	CASSPGQLNSDQPQHF	TGCGCCAGCAGCCCCGGACAGCTTAATAGCGATCAGCCCCAGCATTTT
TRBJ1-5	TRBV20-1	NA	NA	CSARPFRDGQYSNQPQHF	TGCAGTGCCAGGCCCTTCCGGGACGGGCAATATAGCAATCAGCCCCAGCATTTT
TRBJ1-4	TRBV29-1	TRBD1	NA	CSVGQGNEKLFF	TGCAGCGTAGGACAGGGTAATGAAAAACTGTTTTTT
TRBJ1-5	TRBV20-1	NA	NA	CSARSGRGFQPQHF	TGCAGTGCTAGGTCGGGCAGGGGCTTTCAGCCCCAGCATTTT
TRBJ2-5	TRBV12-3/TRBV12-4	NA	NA	CASSLSGEETQYF	TGTGCCAGCAGTTTATCCGGAGAAGAGACCCAGTACTTC
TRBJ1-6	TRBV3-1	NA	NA	CASSPRASNSPLHF	TGTGCCAGCAGCCCCCGGGCATCCAATTCACCCCTCCACTTT
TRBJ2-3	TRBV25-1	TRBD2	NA	CASSSSGAITGTQYF	TGTGCCAGCAGTAGTAGCGGGGCCATCACAGGTACGCAGTATTTT
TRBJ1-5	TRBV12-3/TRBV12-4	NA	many	CASSLGAAWPQHF	TGTGCCAGCAGTTTAGGGGCTGCCTGGCCCCAGCATTTT
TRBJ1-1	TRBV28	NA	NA	CASSPVKGEAFF	TGTGCCAGCTCGCCGGTTAAGGGGGAAGCTTTCTTT
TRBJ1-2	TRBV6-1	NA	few	CASSEYSSYGYTF	TGTGCCAGCAGTGAATACAGTTCCTATGGCTACACCTTC
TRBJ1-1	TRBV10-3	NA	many	CAITRNGAEAFF	TGTGCCATCACCCGAAATGGGGCTGAAGCTTTCTTT
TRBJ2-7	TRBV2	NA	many	CASSWGPAYEQYF	TGTGCCAGCAGCTGGGGACCGGCATACGAGCAGTACTTC
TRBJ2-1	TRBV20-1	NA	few	CSARFRDIYEQFF	TGCAGTGCTCGCTTCCGGGACATCTATGAGCAGTTCTTC
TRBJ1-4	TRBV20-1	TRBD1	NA	CSASAPGQAPEKLFF	TGCAGTGCTAGTGCTCCGGGACAGGCGCCAGAAAAACTGTTTTTT
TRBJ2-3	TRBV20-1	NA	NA	CSARYESSTDTQYF	TGCAGTGCTAGATACGAGTCTAGCACAGATACGCAGTATTTT
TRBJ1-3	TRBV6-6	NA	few	CASSYFRESGNTIYF	TGTGCCAGCAGTTACTTCAGGGAGTCTGGAAACACCATATATTTT
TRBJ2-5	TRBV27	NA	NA	CASSRQGGTQYF	TGTGCCAGCAGTCGCCAGGGAGGGACCCAGTACTTC
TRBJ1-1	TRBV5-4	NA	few	CASSLPAGLAKNTEAFF	TGTGCCAGCAGCTTGCCGGCGGGGTTGGCAAAGAACACTGAAGCTTTCTTT
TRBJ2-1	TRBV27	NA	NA	CASSPRGGNEQLF	TGTGCCAGCAGCCCTCGTGGGGGCAATGAGCAGTTATTC
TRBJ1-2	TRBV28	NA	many	CASTLGVSGYTF	TGTGCCAGCACACTTGGAGTCAGTGGCTACACCTTC
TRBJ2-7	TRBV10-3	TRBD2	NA	CAISEREGRYEQYF	TGTGCCATCAGTGAAAGGGAGGGAAGGTACGAGCAGTACTTC
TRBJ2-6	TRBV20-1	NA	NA	CSAEEQGYWANVLTF	TGCAGTGCTGAAGAACAGGGATATTGGGCCAACGTCCTGACTTTC
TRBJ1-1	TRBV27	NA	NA	CASTWSGEALF	TGTGCCAGCACCTGGAGCGGGGAGGCTCTCTTT
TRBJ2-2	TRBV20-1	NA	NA	CSARRQAITGELFF	TGCAGTGCTAGACGACAGGCAATCACCGGGGAGCTGTTTTTT
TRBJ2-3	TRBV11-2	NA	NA	CASSQVRWGTDTQYF	TGTGCCAGCAGCCAAGTCCGCTGGGGCACAGATACGCAGTATTTT
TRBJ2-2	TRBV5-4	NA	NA	CASSFRDRELFF	TGTGCCAGCAGCTTTCGGGACAGGGAGCTGTTTTTT
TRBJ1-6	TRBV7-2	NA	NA	CASTNSRGLNSPLHF	TGTGCCAGCACCAATTCACGGGGGCTCAATTCACCCCTCCACTTT
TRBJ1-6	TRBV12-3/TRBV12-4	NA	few	CASTSGSSYNSPLHF	TGTGCCAGCACCTCCGGGAGCTCCTATAATTCACCCCTCCACTTT
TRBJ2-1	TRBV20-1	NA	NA	CSADARNNEQFF	TGCAGTGCGGACGCCCGAAACAATGAGCAGTTCTTC
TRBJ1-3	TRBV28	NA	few	CASTQGGFSGNTIYF	TGTGCCAGCACCCAAGGGGGGTTCTCTGGAAACACCATATATTTT
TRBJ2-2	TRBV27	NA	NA	CASSPRRVNTGELFF	TGTGCCAGCAGTCCCCGCAGGGTAAACACCGGGGAGCTGTTTTTT
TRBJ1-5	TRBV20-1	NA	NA	CSARDQLLGGQPQHF	TGCAGTGCTAGAGATCAACTGCTAGGGGGTCAGCCCCAGCATTTT
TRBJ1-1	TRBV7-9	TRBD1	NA	CASTAQGDTEAFF	TGTGCCAGCACCGCGCAGGGGGACACTGAAGCTTTCTTT
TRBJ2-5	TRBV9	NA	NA	CASSHTGKETQYF	TGTGCCAGCAGCCATACAGGGAAAGAGACCCAGTACTTC